This T cell receptor beta chain was sequenced during a study of CD8 T cells in ankylosing spondylitis. About this clonotype itself: Its antigen is unidentified.

Study-level results: Blood of patients with ankylosing spondylitis appeared to be characterized by a TCR beta motif of about 8 highly homologous variants. CD8+ by phenotype, disease-linked clones were relatively rare in peripheral blood.

Each TCR beta library was made by quantitative 5'-RACE that incorporated molecular barcodes. One entry per CDR3 protein results from TCRdb running MiXCR on the 5' RACE reads. The table records 190,000 or so distinct CDR3 sequences, around 13% of them present only once. CDR1 and CDR2 from the germline V gene are MGHRA and YSYEKL. V lost 6 bases to trimming and J lost 5 bases, with 17 bases between them. The CDR3 is 14 residues long. The sequence was obtained from a male donor with ankylosing spondylitis or in good health (not recorded which). The chain recombines TRBV4-1 with TRBJ2-7; tentative D call: TRBD2 (5 bases). The sample taken for sequencing was blood, either unsorted or a sorted T cell fraction (not recorded which). CDR3 residues: CASSVRVQWDEQYF. DNA for the CDR3: TGCGCCAGCAGTGTGAGGGTCCAGTGGGACGAGCAGTACTTC.